The 6 T cell receptor beta chains in this list originate from one sample, sequenced in a study of patients and donors after allogeneic stem cell transplantation (TCRdb year 2020). The method behind the library was RT-PCR. Sequencing used a NextSeq 550. TCRdb passed the public sequencing reads through fastp at Q25 and MiXCR, retaining productive beta sequences. Every distinct CDR3 protein forms one entry, paired with its most common genes and DNA. The sample table contains approximately 250,000 distinct CDR3 sequences; only one count was recorded for roughly 13% of them. The ten largest clonotypes hold around 10% of the sample. The sample was blood, either unsorted or a sorted T cell fraction (not recorded which). The receptors were sampled from a human donor who was either an allogeneic HSCT recipient or a stem cell or donor lymphocyte infusion donor (not recorded which). It is not recorded whose cells these are; they may come from a transplant donor.

This clonotype was observed many times. The chain carries TRBV7-9 and TRBJ2-1; 7 nucleotides align to TRBD2. The germline CDR1 and CDR2 sequences are SEHNR and FQNEAQ (reference sequence). The CDR3 sequence is 13 residues long. V was pared by 3 bases and J by 9 bases, with 5 bases of the junction left unmatched. As DNA, the CDR3 is TGTGCCAGCAGCTTCCGTCTAGCGGTTGAGCAGTTCTTC. Amino acid sequence: CASSFRLAVEQFF.

This clonotype was seen many times. This chain connects TRBV20-1 to TRBJ2-5, with D maybe TRBD2 (6 bases). V lost 3 bases and J 6 bases, leaving 17 bases between the germline ends. The CDR3 is 14 amino acids. The germline V gene encodes CDR1 DFQATT and CDR2 SNEGSKA (reference sequence). The CDR3 region has the DNA TGCAGTGCTAGGGCCTCGGGGGAGATAAAGACCCAGTACTTC. Translated: CSARASGEIKTQYF.

The genes are TRBV3-1 and TRBJ2-7; D tentatively fits TRBD1 or TRBD2 (5 bases each). Trimming pared 0 bases from V and 6 bases from J, leaving 15 bases between. The CDR3 runs 15 residues. Germline V CDR1 and CDR2: LGHDT, YNNKEL (reference sequence). Here the CDR3 DNA reads TGTGCCAGCAGCCAAGATACCATGAGGGGCGGCGAGCAGTACTTC. Its protein is CASSQDTMRGGEQYF.

This clonotype was counted a few times. Its ends do not fully match the called genes, so a read error is possible. The rearrangement joins TRBV6-1 to TRBJ1-3; D is unresolved. This CDR3 comprises 16 residues. CDR1 MNHNS and CDR2 SASEGT come from the germline V gene. The CDR3 bases are TGTGCCAGCAGAGAAGGGTCAGTCCTCTCTGGAAACACCATATATTTT. Protein: CASREGSVLSGNTIYF.

The sample holds many counts of this clonotype. The V gene is TRBV3-1, the J gene TRBJ1-1, with 7 bases identical to TRBD1. The CDR3 is made up of 14 amino acids. With V trimmed by 7 bases and J by 3 bases, 8 bases remained unmatched. Germline CDR1 reads LGHDT; CDR2 reads YNNKEL (reference sequence). The CDR3 region is CASNNRGRYTEAFF. The DNA for the CDR3 is TGTGCCAGCAACAACAGGGGAAGGTACACTGAAGCTTTCTTT.

The V call is TRBV11-3, the J call TRBJ2-1; D remains ambiguous. Deletions cut 6 bases from V and 8 bases from J, with 11 bases between. Germline CDR1 and CDR2: SGHNT and YENEEA. This CDR3 has 12 residues. This CDR3 is CASSKDPHEQFF. CDR3 bases: TGTGCCAGCAGTAAGGACCCCCATGAGCAGTTCTTC.